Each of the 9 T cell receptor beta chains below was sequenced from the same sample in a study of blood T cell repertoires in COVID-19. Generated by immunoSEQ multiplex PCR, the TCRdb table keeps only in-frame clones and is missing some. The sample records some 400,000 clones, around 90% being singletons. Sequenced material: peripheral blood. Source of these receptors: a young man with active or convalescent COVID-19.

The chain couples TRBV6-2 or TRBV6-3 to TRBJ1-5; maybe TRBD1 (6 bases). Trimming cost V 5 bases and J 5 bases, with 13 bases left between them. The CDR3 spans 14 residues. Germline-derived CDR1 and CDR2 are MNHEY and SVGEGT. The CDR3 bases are TGTGCCAGCAGTCCACAGGGCCGGGATCAGCCCCAGCATTTT. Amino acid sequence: CASSPQGRDQPQHF.

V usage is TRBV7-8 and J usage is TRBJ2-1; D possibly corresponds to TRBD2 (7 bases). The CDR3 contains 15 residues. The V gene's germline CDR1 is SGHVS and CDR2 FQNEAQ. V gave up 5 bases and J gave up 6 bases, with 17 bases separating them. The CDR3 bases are TGTGCCAGCAGCCCCCTCGTGGGGGGGCTCAATGAGCAGTTCTTC. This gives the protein CASSPLVGGLNEQFF.

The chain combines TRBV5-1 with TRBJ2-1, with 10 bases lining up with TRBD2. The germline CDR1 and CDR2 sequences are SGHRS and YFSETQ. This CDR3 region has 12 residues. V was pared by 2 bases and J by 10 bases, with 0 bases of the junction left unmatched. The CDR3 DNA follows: TGCGCCAGCAGCTTACTAGCGGGGGAGCAGTTCTTC. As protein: CASSLLAGEQFF.

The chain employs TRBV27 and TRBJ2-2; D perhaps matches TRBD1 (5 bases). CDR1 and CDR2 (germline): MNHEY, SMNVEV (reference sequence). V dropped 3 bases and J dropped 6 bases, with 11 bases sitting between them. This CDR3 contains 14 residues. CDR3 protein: CASSLQGRAGELFF. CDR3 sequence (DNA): TGTGCCAGCAGTTTGCAGGGCCGGGCCGGGGAGCTGTTTTTT.

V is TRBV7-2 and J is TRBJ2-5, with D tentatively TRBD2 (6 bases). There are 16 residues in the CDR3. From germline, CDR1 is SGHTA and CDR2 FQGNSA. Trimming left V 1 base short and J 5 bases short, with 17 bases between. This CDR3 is CASSLVLSLARETQYF. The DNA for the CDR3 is TGTGCCAGCAGCTTAGTCTTAAGTCTAGCGCGGGAGACCCAGTACTTC.

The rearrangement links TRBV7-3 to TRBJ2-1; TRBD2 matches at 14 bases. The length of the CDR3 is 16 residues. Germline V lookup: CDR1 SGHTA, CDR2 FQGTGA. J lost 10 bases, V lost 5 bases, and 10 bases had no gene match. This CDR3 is CASSQAPGLAGDEQFF. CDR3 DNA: TGTGCCAGCAGCCAAGCCCCGGGACTAGCGGGAGACGAGCAGTTCTTC.

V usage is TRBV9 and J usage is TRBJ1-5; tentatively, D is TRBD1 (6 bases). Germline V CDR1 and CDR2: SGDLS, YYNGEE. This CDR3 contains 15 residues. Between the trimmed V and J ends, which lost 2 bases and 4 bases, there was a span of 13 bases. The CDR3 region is CASSVQGMLNQPQHF. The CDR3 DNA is TGTGCCAGCAGCGTTCAGGGGATGCTTAATCAGCCCCAGCATTTT.

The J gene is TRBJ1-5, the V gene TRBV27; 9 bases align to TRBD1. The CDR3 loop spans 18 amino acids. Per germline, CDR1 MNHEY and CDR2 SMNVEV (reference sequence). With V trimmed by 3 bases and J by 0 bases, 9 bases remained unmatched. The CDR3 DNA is TGTGCCAGCAGTTTGTGGGGACAGGGATTTTATAGCAATCAGCCCCAGCATTTT. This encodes CASSLWGQGFYSNQPQHF.

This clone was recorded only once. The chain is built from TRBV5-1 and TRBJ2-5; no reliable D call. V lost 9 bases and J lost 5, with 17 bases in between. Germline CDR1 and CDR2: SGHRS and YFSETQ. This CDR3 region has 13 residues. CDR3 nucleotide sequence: TGCGCCACCCGATTAACGGTTGCTGAGACCCAGTACTTC. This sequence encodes CATRLTVAETQYF.